The subject of this entry is one TCR beta chain. One junction end disagrees with the germline gene, perhaps due to a read error. CDR1 is PRHDT, CDR2 FYEKMQ, per germline (reference sequence). The CDR3 totals 13 residues. Amplified TCR beta CDR3 regions derived from RNA transcripts. The study used the HTBI primer set for a first-round RT-PCR of the TCR CDR3. MiXCR was run by TCRdb on the multiplex PCR reads, yielding one entry per CDR3 protein. This table has about 700,000 distinct CDR3 sequences, about 45% appearing once. The sample comes from a study of T cells in Graves' hyperthyroidism and ophthalmopathy.

The sample consisted of peripheral blood or thyroid tissue (not recorded which). The rearrangement joins TRBV13 to TRBJ1-1; D is uncertain. The sequence was collected from an adult man with Graves' disease, either hyperthyroidism or ophthalmopathy (not recorded which). The CDR3 DNA follows: TGTGCCAGCAGTTTAGGCAGGACGACTGAAGCTTTCTTT. Translated, it gives CASSLGRTTEAFF.